This TCR beta chain appears in the sequencing data of a study of CD8 T cells in Susac syndrome. The wider study: Susac syndrome patients were untreated, on corticosteroids with some adding intravenous immunoglobulin, or on intravenous immunoglobulin only.

Patients with Susac syndrome met diagnostic criteria that were recently defined for definite or probable disease. Negative isolation was applied to CD8+ and CD4+ T cells, and FACS enrichment was applied to TEMRA cells. V shed 1 base and J shed 2 bases, with 2 bases lying between them. Looked up from germline, CDR1 is SGHRS and CDR2 is YFSETQ. CDR3 size: 12 residues. After extraction with the RNeasy kit, about 0.45 to 1 ug of the RNA was reverse transcribed using random hexamers. TCRdb analysed the immunoSEQ multiplex PCR reads with MiXCR anew, one entry per CDR3 protein. This table holds 140,000 to 150,000 distinct CDR3 sequences, around 95% found once. Study-level results: Clonal expansion was not observed in the Susac syndrome CD4+ T cell repertoires.

Turning to this clonotype: No antigen is known for it.

The TCR sequence derives from a human donor with Susac syndrome. The V and J genes are TRBV5-1 and TRBJ2-3; the D is unclear. The source material was CD4+ T cells from PBMCs. The CDR3 DNA reads TGCGCCAGCAGCTTGAACACAGATACGCAGTATTTT. Translation: CASSLNTDTQYF.